The clone carrying this TCR beta chain was found a few times. From germline, CDR1 is SGDLS and CDR2 YYNGEE. V lost 3 bases and J lost 2; bases outside the gene matches: 9. There are 16 residues in the CDR3. TCRdb's table, derived via immunoSEQ multiplex PCR, lists solely in-frame clones and lacks some. The table lists about 130,000 clones, roughly 84% of them singletons. This sample stems from a study of blood T cell repertoires in COVID-19. This clonotype originated in a human donor in a cohort sampled during active COVID-19. Sequencing used peripheral blood. The V and J genes are TRBV9 and TRBJ2-3, with 7 nucleotides matching TRBD1. CDR3 loop: CASSGSRDRATDTQYF. The DNA for the CDR3 is TGTGCCAGCAGCGGATCCCGGGACAGAGCCACAGATACGCAGTATTTT.